This TCR beta chain stems from a study of Ad26.COV2.S vaccination and SARS-CoV-2 variants (dated by TCRdb to 2020 to 2022). Looking at the study overall: Vaccine-arm donors came from COV1001, a multicentre, randomized, double-blind, placebo-controlled phase I-IIa trial of Ad26.COV2.S in healthy adults. Sequencing of the TCRbeta repertoire served to evaluate the specificity and breadth of SARS-CoV-2-reactive T cell receptors following Ad26.COV2.S vaccination. Participants in the trial were split at random into five groups of five each, receiving low-dose or high-dose Ad26.COV2.S once or twice, or else placebo on both occasions. A total of about 30 samples were included in the TCR-sequenced set, comprising about 20 Ad26.COV2.S vaccine recipients, 5 placebo recipients and 8 SARS-CoV-2 convalescent individuals. Investigators did not know the trial group allocation while performing experiments and assessing outcomes. Ad26.COV2.S was administered intramuscularly at a dose of 5x10^10 or 1x10^11 viral particles, either as one shot or as two shots given 56 days apart. Overall results and qualifications from the work: Non-spike TCR breadth was comparable between vaccine and placebo recipients, consistent with the vaccine containing only spike. After vaccination, substantial breadth of spike-specific CD8+ and CD4+ T cell responses was reported. According to the authors, total T cell responses may have been underestimated by the TCR breadth and depth analyses. The study was not powered to compare responses between vaccine doses or regimens. Ad26.COV2.S recipients had higher spike-specific TCR breadth than placebo recipients (P = 0.0014).

The treatment or condition label of this sample denotes: some 20 received Ad26.COV2.S at low or high dose, single or two shots; roughly 5 received placebo; per-sample allocation not given. Repertoires of vaccine and placebo recipients were sequenced from samples collected on day 63 after the first injection. Between 29 July and 7 August 2020, Cohort 1b enrolled 20 to 30 adults aged 18-55 years at one site in Boston, USA. Ad26.COV2.S was a replication-incompetent adenovirus type 26 vector expressing a prefusion-stabilized SARS-CoV-2 spike protein from the original Wuhan strain. Taken from cysteine to phenylalanine, the CDR3 has 15 residues. Only CDR3 DNA remains: 45 bases, in frame from the first base. Based on the germline V gene, the CDR1 and CDR2 sequences are SGHRS and YFSETQ. The junction shows trimming of 2 bases on V and 2 bases on J, and the gene matches do not reach 2 bases of it. In regard to this clone: It lacks a known antigen. Base qualities were left out, and no much larger clone turns up one base away.

TCRbeta CDR3 regions were sequenced with the immunoSEQ Assay. After extraction, genomic DNA underwent amplification by bias-controlled multiplex PCR, followed by high-throughput sequencing. The authors processed their data as follows. To quantify the absolute abundance of every unique TCRbeta CDR3 region, sequences were collapsed and filtered. T cell fraction was estimated by normalization of TCRbeta template counts to usable DNA, with usable DNA being measured through amplification of reference genes present in all nucleated cells. Repertoire TCRs were annotated as SARS-CoV-2-specific by exact matching of V gene, CDR3 amino acid sequence and J gene to a known reactive TCR set. The reference SARS-CoV-2 TCR set came from MIRA and was filtered for enrichment in COVID-19-positive ImmuneCODE repertoires, removing public or cross-reactive TCRs. Drawing on the MIRA antigens, annotated TCRs were analysed further at the level of specific ORF or position within ORF. Breadth was defined as the number of annotated unique rearrangements divided by the total number of unique productive rearrangements, and depth was defined as the summed frequency of the annotated unique rearrangements. Two-sided Wilcoxon rank-sum tests were applied when comparing TCR breadth between groups. TCRdb stores this immuneACCESS table with in-frame sequences only. Part of the clones is absent; in the studies checked, under half of the shortfall reflects unresolved V genes, and no reason is known for the rest. D and trimming were read from the DNA, whereas the V and J calls and clone size are those reported in that table. The sample table shows around 270,000 clones, and around 85% are seen once. The leading ten clones occupy approximately 3% of the sample.

The TCR comes from a person aged 18-60 years who received the Ad26.COV2.S COVID-19 vaccine or a placebo. Rearrangement joined TRBV5-1 to TRBJ1-3, with 9 bases in between that match TRBD1. The material was peripheral blood, obtained in a trial of Ad26.COV2.S vaccine versus placebo. This receptor carries the CDR3 CASSFNRGPGNTIYF. The nucleotide sequence is TGCGCCAGCAGCTTTAACAGGGGGCCTGGAAACACCATATATTTT.